This T cell receptor (beta chain) was sequenced during a study of T-cell reconstitution after alpha-beta-depleted transplantation in children. Study-wide results and limits: Certain patients had high TCRbeta diversity at day 60, and it came from recipient T cells and thymic progenitors that survived.

The V and J ends lost 4 bases and 0 bases respectively, with 11 bases between them. This CDR3 contains 15 residues. Per the germline V gene, CDR1 is MNHEY and CDR2 is SVGAGI. This clonotype occurred a few times. Its antigen is unknown. TCRbeta library construction was performed incorporating unique molecular identifiers. Each CDR3 protein gets one entry after TCRdb re-called the PCR reads with MiXCR. Found here are around 300,000 distinct CDR3 sequences, 20% to 30% of them singletons; the top ten hold 9.5% to 13%. The chain joins TRBV6-5 to TRBJ2-3, with D perhaps TRBD2 (5 bases). The sequence derives from a male patient younger than 18 who had a stem cell transplant for acute lymphoblastic leukemia, so the T cells may come from the graft donor. Source: PBMCs, mostly from graft donor cells, taken 180 days after TCRalphabeta/CD19-depleted stem cell transplant. CDR3 sequence (DNA): TGTGCCAGCAGTTCCCTTCGCGGGAGCACAGATACGCAGTATTTT. It codes for CASSSLRGSTDTQYF.